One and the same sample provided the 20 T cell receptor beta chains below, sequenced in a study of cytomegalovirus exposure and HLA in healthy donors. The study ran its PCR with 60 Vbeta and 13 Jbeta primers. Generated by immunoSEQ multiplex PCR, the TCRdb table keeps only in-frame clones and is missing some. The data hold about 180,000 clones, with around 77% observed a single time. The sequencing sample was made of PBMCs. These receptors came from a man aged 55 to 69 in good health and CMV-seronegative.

CDR3 region: CASSAGGGGREAFF. CDR3 DNA sequence: TGCGCCAGCAGCGCGGGTGGGGGAGGGCGTGAAGCTTTCTTT. The rearrangement links TRBV4-3 to TRBJ1-1, with a tentative D call TRBD1 (5 bases). Germline-derived CDR1 and CDR2 are LGHNA and YSLEER. The CDR3 loop spans 14 amino acids. V was clipped by 5 bases and J by 7 bases, with 17 bases between them.

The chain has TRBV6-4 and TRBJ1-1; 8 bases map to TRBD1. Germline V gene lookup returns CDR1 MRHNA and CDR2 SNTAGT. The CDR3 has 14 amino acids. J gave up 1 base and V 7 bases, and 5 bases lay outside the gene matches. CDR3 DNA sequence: TGTGCCAGCAAGCCGACAGGGGAGAACACTGAAGCTTTCTTT. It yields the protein CASKPTGENTEAFF.

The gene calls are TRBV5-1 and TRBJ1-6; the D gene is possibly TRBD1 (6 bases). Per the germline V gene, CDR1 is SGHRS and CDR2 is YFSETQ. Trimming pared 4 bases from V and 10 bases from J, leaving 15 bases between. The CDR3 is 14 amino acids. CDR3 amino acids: CASSPRGANSPLHF. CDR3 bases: TGCGCCAGCAGCCCCCGGGGGGCTAACTCACCCCTCCACTTT.

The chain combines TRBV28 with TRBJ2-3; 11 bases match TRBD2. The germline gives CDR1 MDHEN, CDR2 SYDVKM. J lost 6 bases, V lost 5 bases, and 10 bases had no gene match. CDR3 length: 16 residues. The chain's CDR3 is CASSQPIAGGPDTQYF. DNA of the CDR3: TGTGCCAGCAGTCAGCCAATAGCGGGGGGGCCGGATACGCAGTATTTT.

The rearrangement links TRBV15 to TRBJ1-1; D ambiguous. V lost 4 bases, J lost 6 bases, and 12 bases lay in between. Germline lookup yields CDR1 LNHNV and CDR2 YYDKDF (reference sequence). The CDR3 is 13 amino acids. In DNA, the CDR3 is TGTGCCACCAGCACCGCAGCCCGGGCTGAAGCTTTCTTT. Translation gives CATSTAARAEAFF.

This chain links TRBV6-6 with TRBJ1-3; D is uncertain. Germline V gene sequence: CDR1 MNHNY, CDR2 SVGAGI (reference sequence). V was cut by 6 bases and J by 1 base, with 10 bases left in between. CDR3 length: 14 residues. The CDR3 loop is CASRADLSGNTIYF. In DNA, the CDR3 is TGTGCCAGCAGGGCCGACTTATCTGGAAACACCATATATTTT.

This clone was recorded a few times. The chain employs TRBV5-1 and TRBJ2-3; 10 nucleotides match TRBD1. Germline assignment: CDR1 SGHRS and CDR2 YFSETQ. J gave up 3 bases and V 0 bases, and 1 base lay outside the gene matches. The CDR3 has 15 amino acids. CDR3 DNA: TGCGCCAGCAGCTTGGGGGGACAGGGGACAGATACGCAGTATTTT. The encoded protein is CASSLGGQGTDTQYF.

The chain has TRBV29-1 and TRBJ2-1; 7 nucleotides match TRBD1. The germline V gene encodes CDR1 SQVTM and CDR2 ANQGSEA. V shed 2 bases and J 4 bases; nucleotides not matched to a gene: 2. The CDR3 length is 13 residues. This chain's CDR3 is CSVESRGYNEQFF. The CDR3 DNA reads TGCAGCGTTGAAAGCAGGGGGTACAATGAGCAGTTCTTC.

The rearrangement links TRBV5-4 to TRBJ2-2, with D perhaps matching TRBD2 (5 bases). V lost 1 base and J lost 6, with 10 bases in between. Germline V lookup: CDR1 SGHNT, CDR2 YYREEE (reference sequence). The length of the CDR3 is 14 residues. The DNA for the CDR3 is TGTGCCAGCAGCTTGACGGGGTTGGCCGGGGAGCTGTTTTTT. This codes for CASSLTGLAGELFF.

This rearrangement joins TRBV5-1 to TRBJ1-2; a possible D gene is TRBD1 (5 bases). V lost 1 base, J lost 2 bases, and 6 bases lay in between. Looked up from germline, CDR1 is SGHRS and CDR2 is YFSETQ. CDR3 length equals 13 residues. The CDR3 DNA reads TGCGCCAGCAGCTTGTCAGGGAACTATGGCTACACCTTC. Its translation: CASSLSGNYGYTF.

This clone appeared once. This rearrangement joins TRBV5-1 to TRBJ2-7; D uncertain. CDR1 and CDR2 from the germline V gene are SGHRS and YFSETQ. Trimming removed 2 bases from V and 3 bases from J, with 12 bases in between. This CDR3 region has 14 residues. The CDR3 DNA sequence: TGCGCCAGCAGCTTTCTCGAGCGAAACTACGAGCAGTACTTC. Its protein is CASSFLERNYEQYF.

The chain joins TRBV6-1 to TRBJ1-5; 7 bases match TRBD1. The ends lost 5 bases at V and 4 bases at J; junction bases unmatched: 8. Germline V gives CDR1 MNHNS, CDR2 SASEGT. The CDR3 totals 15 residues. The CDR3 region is CASSFGTVLNQPQHF. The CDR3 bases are TGTGCCAGCAGTTTCGGGACAGTGCTGAATCAGCCCCAGCATTTT.

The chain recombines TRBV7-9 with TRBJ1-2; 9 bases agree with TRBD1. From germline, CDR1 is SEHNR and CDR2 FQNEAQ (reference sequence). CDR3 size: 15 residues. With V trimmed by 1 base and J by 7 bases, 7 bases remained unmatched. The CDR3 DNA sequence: TGTGCCAGCAGCTTAGGCACCGGGACAGGGTCTGGCTACACCTTC. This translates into CASSLGTGTGSGYTF.

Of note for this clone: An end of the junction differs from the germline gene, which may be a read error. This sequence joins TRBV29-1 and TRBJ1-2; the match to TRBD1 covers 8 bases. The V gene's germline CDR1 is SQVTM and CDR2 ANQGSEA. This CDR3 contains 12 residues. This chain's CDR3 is CSAVTGVDGYPF. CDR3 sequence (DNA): TGCAGCGCCGTGACAGGGGTAGATGGCTACCCCTTC.

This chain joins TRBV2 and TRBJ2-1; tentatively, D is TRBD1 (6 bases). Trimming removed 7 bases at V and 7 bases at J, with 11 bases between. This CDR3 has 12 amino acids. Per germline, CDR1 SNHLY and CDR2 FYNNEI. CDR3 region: CASMGAKNEQFF. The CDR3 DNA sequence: TGTGCCAGCATGGGGGCAAAAAATGAGCAGTTCTTC.

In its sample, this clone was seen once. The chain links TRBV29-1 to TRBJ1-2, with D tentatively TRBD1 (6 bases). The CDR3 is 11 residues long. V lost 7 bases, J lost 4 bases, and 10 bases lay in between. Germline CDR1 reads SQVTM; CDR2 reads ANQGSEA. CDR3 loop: CSDRAGYGYTF. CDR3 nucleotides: TGCAGCGACAGGGCCGGCTATGGCTACACCTTC.

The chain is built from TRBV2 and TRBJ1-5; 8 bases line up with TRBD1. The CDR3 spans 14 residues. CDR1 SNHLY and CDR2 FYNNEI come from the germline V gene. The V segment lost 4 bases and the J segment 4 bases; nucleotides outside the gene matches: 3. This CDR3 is CASSAGQANQPQHF. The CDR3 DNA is TGTGCCAGCAGTGCGGGACAGGCTAATCAGCCCCAGCATTTT. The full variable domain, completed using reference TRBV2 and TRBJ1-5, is EPEVTQTPSHQVTQMGQEVILRCVPISNHLYFYWYRQILGQKVEFLVSFYNNEISEKSEIFDDQFSVERPDGSNFTLKIRSTKLEDSAMYFCASSAGQANQPQHFGDGTRLSIL.

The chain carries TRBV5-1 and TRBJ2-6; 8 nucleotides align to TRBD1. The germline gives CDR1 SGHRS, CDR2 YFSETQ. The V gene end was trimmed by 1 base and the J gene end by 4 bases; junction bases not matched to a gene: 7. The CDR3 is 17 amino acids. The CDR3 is CASSLQQGAPGANVLTF. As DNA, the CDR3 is TGCGCCAGCAGCTTGCAGCAGGGGGCTCCGGGGGCCAACGTCCTGACTTTC.

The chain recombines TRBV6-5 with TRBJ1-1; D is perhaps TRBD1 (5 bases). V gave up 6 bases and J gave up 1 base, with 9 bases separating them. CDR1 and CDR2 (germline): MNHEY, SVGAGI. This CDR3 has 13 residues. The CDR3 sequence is CASRKQGNTEAFF. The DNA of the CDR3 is TGTGCCAGCAGGAAGCAGGGGAACACTGAAGCTTTCTTT.

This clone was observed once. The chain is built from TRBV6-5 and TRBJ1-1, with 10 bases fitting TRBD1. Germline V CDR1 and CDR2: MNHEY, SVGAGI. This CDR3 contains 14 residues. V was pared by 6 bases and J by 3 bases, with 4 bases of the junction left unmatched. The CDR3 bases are TGTGCCAGCAGGCCCGGGACAGGGGACACTGAAGCTTTCTTT. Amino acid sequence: CASRPGTGDTEAFF.